This T cell receptor (beta chain) was sequenced during a study of early T cells in non-severe SARS-CoV-2 infection. The study, taken as a whole, reports: Matching against VDJdb likely underestimated virus-specific expansions, favoring anti-spike CD8.

In the library, individual cDNA molecules carried attached unique molecular identifiers. One entry per CDR3 protein, called by TCRdb with MiXCR from the 5' RACE reads. The repertoire holds about 62,000 distinct CDR3 sequences, with 8.5% to 9.5% as singletons. The ends were cut back, 0 bases at V and 8 bases at J, with 9 bases in the middle. The germline V gene encodes CDR1 SGHRS and CDR2 YFSETQ. The CDR3 runs 13 residues. About this clonotype: Its cognate antigen is unknown.

The chain is built from TRBV5-1 and TRBJ2-1; D is unresolved. The receptor comes from an adult who was a healthcare worker with PCR-confirmed SARS-CoV-2 infection or an uninfected control (not recorded which). Sequencing was done on a sample of whole blood. The CDR3 spells CASSLGFTYEQFF. The CDR3 coding sequence is TGCGCCAGCAGCTTGGGTTTCACGTATGAGCAGTTCTTC.